Following are 20 T cell receptor beta chains from one sample sequenced in a study of T cell clones after liver transplantation. Profiled with immunoSEQ multiplex PCR; TCRdb holds only in-frame clones, not every one. The sample contains tens of thousands of clones, around 70% of which appear only once. The sequences come from CD4+ T cells from blood, collected at the 22-month timepoint. All receptors derive from a human patient who received a liver transplant. A share of the T cells may be of graft donor origin.

This chain links TRBV28 with TRBJ2-7; 10 bases map to TRBD2. V dropped 2 bases and J dropped 2; count of bases not matched to a gene: 6. Germline values: CDR1 MDHEN, CDR2 SYDVKM. The CDR3 is made up of 16 amino acids. The CDR3 bases are TGTGCCAGCAGTTTAAGAGGAAGCGGGGGGGCCTACGAGCAGTACTTC. This codes for CASSLRGSGGAYEQYF.

This rearrangement joins TRBV28 to TRBJ1-3; perhaps TRBD1 as D (6 bases). Per the germline V gene, CDR1 is MDHEN and CDR2 is SYDVKM. Trimming removed 5 bases from V and 8 bases from J, with 16 bases in between. The CDR3 is 14 amino acids. In DNA, the CDR3 is TGTGCCAGCAGTCCACAGGGCAAGGCATACACCATATATTTT. Its protein product is CASSPQGKAYTIYF. The entire variable domain, with the rest obtained from reference TRBV28 and TRBJ1-3, is as follows: DVKVTQSSRYLVKRTGEKVFLECVQDMDHENMFWYRQDPGLGLRLIYFSYDVKMKEKGDIPEGYSVSREKKERFSLILESASTNQTSMYLCASSPQGKAYTIYFGEGSWLTVV.

Concerning this clone itself: The germline gene is not matched at one end of the junction; a read error may be the cause. The V gene is TRBV9, the J gene TRBJ2-1, with D uncertain. Germline lookup yields CDR1 SGDLS and CDR2 YYNGEE. The CDR3 consists of 15 residues. CDR3 region: CANSVDWSSYNEQFF. The CDR3 DNA follows: TGTGCCAACAGCGTCGACTGGAGCTCCTACAATGAGCAGTTCTTC. The entire variable domain, with the rest obtained from reference TRBV9 and TRBJ2-1, is as follows: DSGVTQTPKHLITATGQRVTLRCSPRSGDLSVYWYQQSLDQGLQFLIQYYNGEERAKGNILERFSAQQFPDLHSELNLSSLELGDSALYFCANSVDWSSYNEQFFGPGTRLTVL.

The chain couples TRBV7-3 to TRBJ1-3; possible D gene TRBD1, 6 bases. The V and J ends lost 5 bases and 0 bases respectively, with 11 bases between them. The CDR3 extends over 15 amino acids. Germline loops: CDR1 SGHTA, CDR2 FQGTGA. CDR3 DNA sequence: TGTGCCAGCAGCCCCAGGGGCCCCTCTGGAAACACCATATATTTT. It codes for CASSPRGPSGNTIYF.

The chain is built from TRBV6-1 and TRBJ1-1, with D unresolved. The CDR3 runs to 12 residues. V dropped 6 bases and J dropped 5 bases, with 10 bases sitting between them. CDR1 and CDR2 (germline): MNHNS, SASEGT. CDR3 sequence: CASSPRWTEAFF. CDR3 nucleotide sequence: TGTGCCAGCAGCCCAAGATGGACTGAAGCTTTCTTT.

V usage is TRBV28 and J usage is TRBJ1-1; no clear D. V dropped 6 bases and J dropped 0 bases, with 17 bases sitting between them. The germline gives CDR1 MDHEN, CDR2 SYDVKM. This CDR3 comprises 16 residues. CDR3 region: CASSPSEVLLNTEAFF. CDR3 nucleotide sequence: TGTGCCAGCAGCCCTTCGGAGGTCTTACTGAACACTGAAGCTTTCTTT.

This clone showed up many times. The CDR3 spells CALRVSGANVLTF. The CDR3 region has the DNA TGTGCCCTGAGGGTCTCTGGGGCCAACGTCCTGACTTTC. The chain combines TRBV30 with TRBJ2-6; perhaps TRBD2 as D (5 bases). The CDR3 covers 13 residues. Germline V gene sequence: CDR1 GTSNPN, CDR2 SVGIG (reference sequence). The germline V and J ends were trimmed by 8 bases and 0 bases, with 8 bases remaining between them.

DNA for the CDR3: TGTGCCAGCAGTGAAGCGCCAGGGATGACGGCCGGGGAGCTGTTTTTT. Amino acids: CASSEAPGMTAGELFF. This chain connects TRBV6-1 to TRBJ2-2; D is perhaps TRBD1 (5 bases). CDR3 length: 16 amino acids. The V end lost 0 bases, the J end lost 6 bases, and 14 bases lay between the germline ends. Germline V CDR1 and CDR2: MNHNS, SASEGT.

The V gene is TRBV7-2, the J gene TRBJ1-1; D is possibly TRBD1 (5 bases). Trimming removed 4 bases at V and 7 bases at J, with 19 bases between. From germline, CDR1 is SGHTA and CDR2 FQGNSA. CDR3 length equals 15 residues. As DNA, the CDR3 is TGTGCCAGCAGCTCAAGGGCTGGGGCGGTGGGTGAAGCTTTCTTT. Its protein is CASSSRAGAVGEAFF. Full variable domain (missing parts from reference TRBV7-2 and TRBJ1-1): GAGVSQSPSNKVTEKGKDVELRCDPISGHTALYWYRQSLGQGLEFLIYFQGNSAPDKSGLPSDRFSAERTGGSVSTLTIQRTQQEDSAVYLCASSSRAGAVGEAFFGQGTRLTVV.

The chain has TRBV12-5 and TRBJ2-1; 9 bases map to TRBD1. CDR1 is LGHNT, CDR2 FRNRAP, per germline. This CDR3 comprises 15 residues. Trimming removed 4 bases from V and 8 bases from J; junction bases left unmatched: 9. The CDR3: CASGSDRGGGDEQFF. CDR3 coding DNA: TGTGCTAGTGGTTCGGACAGGGGCGGTGGCGATGAGCAGTTCTTC.

This clone is termed medium-sized. At one end, the junction sequence differs from germline, possibly due to a read error. The rearrangement links TRBV30 to TRBJ2-7, with D perhaps being TRBD1 or TRBD2 (5 bases each). From germline, CDR1 is GTSNPN and CDR2 SVGIG (reference sequence). The CDR3 is 16 residues long. The CDR3 spells CAWSVTGLGDTYGQYF. CDR3 DNA: TGTGCCTGGAGTGTAACGGGGCTGGGGGATACCTACGGGCAGTACTTC.

The chain employs TRBV10-3 and TRBJ1-1; 7 nucleotides line up with TRBD1. The CDR3 has 14 residues. The V gene end was trimmed by 5 bases and the J gene end by 3 bases; junction bases not matched to a gene: 6. The germline gives CDR1 ENHRY, CDR2 SYGVKD. As DNA, the CDR3 is TGTGCCATCAGTATTGGACAGGAAGACACTGAAGCTTTCTTT. Translated, it gives CAISIGQEDTEAFF.

V is TRBV2 and J is TRBJ2-7; no clear D gene. V lost 6 bases to trimming and J lost 2 bases, with 8 bases between them. This CDR3 is 12 amino acids long. The germline CDR1 and CDR2 sequences are SNHLY and FYNNEI. Here the CDR3 reads CASSGSAYEQYF. For the CDR3, the DNA is TGTGCCAGCAGCGGGTCCGCCTACGAGCAGTACTTC.

This rearrangement joins TRBV9 to TRBJ1-2, with D perhaps TRBD1 (6 bases). Between the trimmed V and J ends, which lost 4 bases and 4 bases, there was a span of 11 bases. The CDR3 is 13 residues long. Germline V gene data show CDR1 as SGDLS and CDR2 as YYNGEE. The CDR3 DNA is TGTGCCAGCAGCATTGACAGGTCCTATGGCTACACCTTC. This sequence encodes CASSIDRSYGYTF. The full variable domain, completed using reference TRBV9 and TRBJ1-2, is DSGVTQTPKHLITATGQRVTLRCSPRSGDLSVYWYQQSLDQGLQFLIQYYNGEERAKGNILERFSAQQFPDLHSELNLSSLELGDSALYFCASSIDRSYGYTFGSGTRLTVV.

The chain uses TRBV25-1 and TRBJ2-1, with 13 bases aligning to TRBD2. With 1 base clipped from V and 4 bases from J, the junction kept 1 base outside the gene matches. CDR3 length: 16 residues. Germline CDR1 and CDR2: MGHDK and SYGVNS. The CDR3 region has the DNA TGTGCCAGCAGTGAATGGACTAGCGGGGGTTACAATGAGCAGTTCTTC. This gives the protein CASSEWTSGGYNEQFF. Full variable domain (outside the CDR3, taken from reference TRBV25-1 and TRBJ2-1): EADIYQTPRYLVIGTGKKITLECSQTMGHDKMYWYQQDPGMELHLIHYSYGVNSTEKGDLSSESTVSRIRTEHFPLTLESARPSHTSQYLCASSEWTSGGYNEQFFGPGTRLTVL.

The chain couples TRBV27 to TRBJ1-6; 10 nucleotides align to TRBD1. V shed 3 bases and J 8 bases; nucleotides not matched to a gene: 4. The CDR3 sequence is 15 residues long. Germline V lookup: CDR1 MNHEY, CDR2 SMNVEV (reference sequence). The chain's CDR3 is CASSLRTGGDSPLHF. The CDR3 DNA is TGTGCCAGCAGTTTGAGGACAGGGGGAGATTCACCCCTCCACTTT.

The chain couples TRBV7-4 to TRBJ1-6; D is unresolved. V shed 0 bases and J shed 10 bases, with 19 bases lying between them. Germline V gives CDR1 SGHVT, CDR2 SQSDAQ. The CDR3 consists of 17 residues. The chain's CDR3 is CASSLAYGGLPRSPLHF. The CDR3 nucleotides are TGTGCCAGCAGCTTAGCGTACGGAGGACTGCCCCGGTCACCCCTCCACTTT.

The V call is TRBV11-2, the J call TRBJ1-4; 12 nucleotides match TRBD1. After removal of 6 bases from V and 0 bases from J, the junction contained 5 bases not matched to a gene. Germline V gene lookup returns CDR1 SGHAT and CDR2 FQNNGV. This CDR3 spans 17 amino acids. CDR3 protein: CASRAGTGGSTNEKLFF. The CDR3 DNA reads TGTGCCAGCAGGGCTGGGACAGGGGGCTCAACTAATGAAAAACTGTTTTTT. The complete variable domain, with remaining parts taken from reference TRBV11-2 and TRBJ1-4, reads EAGVAQSPRYKIIEKRQSVAFWCNPISGHATLYWYQQILGQGPKLLIQFQNNGVVDDSQLPKDRFSAERLKGVDSTLKIQPAKLEDSAVYLCASRAGTGGSTNEKLFFGSGTQLSVL.

The chain links TRBV11-2 to TRBJ2-1; TRBD2 matches 11 bases. Germline V gene data show CDR1 as SGHAT and CDR2 as FQNNGV. CDR3 length equals 16 residues. The J segment lost 7 bases and the V segment lost 7 bases, leaving 12 bases of the junction unmatched. In DNA form, the CDR3 reads TGTGCCAGCACCGTCGGGACTAGCGGTTTTGATAATGAGCAGTTCTTC. Translating gives CASTVGTSGFDNEQFF. Filled out from reference TRBV11-2 and TRBJ2-1, the complete variable domain reads EAGVAQSPRYKIIEKRQSVAFWCNPISGHATLYWYQQILGQGPKLLIQFQNNGVVDDSQLPKDRFSAERLKGVDSTLKIQPAKLEDSAVYLCASTVGTSGFDNEQFFGPGTRLTVL.

This clone was counted a few times. V gene TRBV7-2 combines with J gene TRBJ2-7; D remains ambiguous. V lost 5 bases and J lost 4, with 6 bases in between. In germline, CDR1 is SGHTA, CDR2 FQGNSA. This CDR3 comprises 11 residues. The CDR3 DNA reads as TGTGCCAGCAGCCTGAAATACGAGCAGTACTTC. Translated, it gives CASSLKYEQYF.